This T cell receptor beta chain is drawn from a study of T cell responses to AZD1222 COVID-19 vaccine. This clone has only a few counts. The antigen is unknown. Profiled with immunoSEQ multiplex PCR; TCRdb holds only in-frame clones, not every one. The sample records about 180,000 clones, 87% being singletons. The CDR3 runs to 16 residues. V shed 7 bases, J shed 4 bases, and the junction held 9 bases outside the gene matches. Germline-derived CDR1 and CDR2 are SNHLY and FYNNEI. Study findings and constraints: Only 6 or 7 individuals given AZD1222 were seropositive at baseline. A reported finding is that nearly half of spike-specific TCRs target unmutated variant regions. Donors in the cohort were predominantly white British and more often female, and clonal diversity was possibly underestimated.

This specimen was peripheral blood, taken on day 0 of AZD1222 vaccination. The chain carries TRBV2 and TRBJ2-3; 12 nucleotides match TRBD2. This clonotype originated in an adult in good health. This CDR3 is CASTHPPSGRADTQYF. Here the CDR3 DNA reads TGTGCCAGCACCCACCCACCTAGCGGGAGGGCAGATACGCAGTATTTT.